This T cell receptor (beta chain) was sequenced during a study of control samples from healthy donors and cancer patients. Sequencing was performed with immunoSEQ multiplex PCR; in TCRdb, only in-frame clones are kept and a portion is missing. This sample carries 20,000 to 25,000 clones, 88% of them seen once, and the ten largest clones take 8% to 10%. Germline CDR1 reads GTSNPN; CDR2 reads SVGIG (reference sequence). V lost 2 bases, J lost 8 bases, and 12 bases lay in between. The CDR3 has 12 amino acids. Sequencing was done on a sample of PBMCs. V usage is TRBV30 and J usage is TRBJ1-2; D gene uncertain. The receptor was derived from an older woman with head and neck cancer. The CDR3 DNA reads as TGTGCCTGGAGTTACCGGGTGGAGGGCTACACCTTC. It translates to CAWSYRVEGYTF.